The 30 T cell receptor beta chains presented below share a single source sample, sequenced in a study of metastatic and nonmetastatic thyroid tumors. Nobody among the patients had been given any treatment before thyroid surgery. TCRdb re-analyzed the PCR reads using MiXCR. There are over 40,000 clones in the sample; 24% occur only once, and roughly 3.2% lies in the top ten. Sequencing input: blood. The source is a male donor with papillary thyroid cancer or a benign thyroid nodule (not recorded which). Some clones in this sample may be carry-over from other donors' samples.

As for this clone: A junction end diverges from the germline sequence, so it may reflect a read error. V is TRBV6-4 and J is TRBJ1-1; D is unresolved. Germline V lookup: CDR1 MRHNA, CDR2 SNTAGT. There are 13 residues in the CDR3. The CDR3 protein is CASSEGRNTEPFF. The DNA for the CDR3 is TGTGCTAGCAGTGAAGGTCGGAACACTGAACCTTTCTTT.

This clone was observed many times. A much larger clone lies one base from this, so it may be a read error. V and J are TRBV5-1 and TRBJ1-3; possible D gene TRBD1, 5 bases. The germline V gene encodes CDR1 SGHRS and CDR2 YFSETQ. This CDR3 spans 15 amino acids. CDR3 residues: CASSFDSFSGNTMYF. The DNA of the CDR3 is TGCGCCAGCAGTTTCGACAGCTTTTCTGGAAACACCATGTATTTT.

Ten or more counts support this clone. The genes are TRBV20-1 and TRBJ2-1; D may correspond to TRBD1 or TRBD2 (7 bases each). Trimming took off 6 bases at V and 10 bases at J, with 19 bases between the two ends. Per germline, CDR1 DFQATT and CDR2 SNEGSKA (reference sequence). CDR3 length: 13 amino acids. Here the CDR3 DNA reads TGCAGTGCCCCAGGGGGGGTTCGCGTGGAGCAGTTCTTC. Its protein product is CSAPGGVRVEQFF.

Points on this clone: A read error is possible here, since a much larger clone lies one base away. CDR3 residues: CSSSLGGQGTQYF. The CDR3 region has the DNA TGTTCCAGCAGCTTGGGTGGCCAAGGGACCCAGTACTTC. The chain is built from TRBV11-1 and TRBJ2-5, with D unclear. Germline V gives CDR1 SGHAT, CDR2 FQDESV (reference sequence). The length of the CDR3 is 13 residues.

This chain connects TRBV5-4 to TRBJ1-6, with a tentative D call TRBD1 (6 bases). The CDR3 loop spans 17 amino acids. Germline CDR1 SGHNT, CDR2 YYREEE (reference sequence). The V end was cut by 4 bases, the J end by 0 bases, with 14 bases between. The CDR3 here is CASSLGAGYSYNSPLHF. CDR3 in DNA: TGTGCCAGCAGCCTGGGGGCAGGGTACTCCTATAATTCACCCCTCCACTTT.

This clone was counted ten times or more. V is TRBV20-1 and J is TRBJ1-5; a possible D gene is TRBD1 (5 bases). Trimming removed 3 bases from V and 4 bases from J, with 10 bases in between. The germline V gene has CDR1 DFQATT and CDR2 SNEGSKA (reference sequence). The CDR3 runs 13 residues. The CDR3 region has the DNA TGCAGTGCTAGTACAGGCCGAAATCAGCCCCAGCATTTT. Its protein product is CSASTGRNQPQHF.

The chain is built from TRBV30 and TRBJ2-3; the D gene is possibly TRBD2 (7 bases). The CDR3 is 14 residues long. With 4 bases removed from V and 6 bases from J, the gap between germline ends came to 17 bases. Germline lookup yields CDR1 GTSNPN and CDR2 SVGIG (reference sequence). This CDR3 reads CAWKLGGGVDTQYF. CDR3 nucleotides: TGTGCCTGGAAGCTGGGAGGGGGGGTGGATACGCAGTATTTT. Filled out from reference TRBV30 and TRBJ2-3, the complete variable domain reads SQTIHQWPATLVQPVGSPLSLECTVEGTSNPNLYWYRQAAGRGLQLLFYSVGIGQISSEVPQNLSASRPQDRQFILSSKKLLLSDSGFYLCAWKLGGGVDTQYFGPGTRLTVL.

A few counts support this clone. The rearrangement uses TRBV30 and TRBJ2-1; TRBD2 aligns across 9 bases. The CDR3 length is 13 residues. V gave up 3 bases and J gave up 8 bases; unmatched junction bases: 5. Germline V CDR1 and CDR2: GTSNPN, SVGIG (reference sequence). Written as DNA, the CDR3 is TGTGCCTGGAGGGGACTAGCTGATTATGAGCAGTTCTTC. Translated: CAWRGLADYEQFF.

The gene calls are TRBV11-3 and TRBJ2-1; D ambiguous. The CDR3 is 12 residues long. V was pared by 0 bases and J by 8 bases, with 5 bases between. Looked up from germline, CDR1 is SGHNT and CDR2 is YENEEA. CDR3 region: CASSLDRDEQFF. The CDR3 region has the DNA TGTGCCAGCAGCTTAGATAGGGATGAGCAGTTCTTC.

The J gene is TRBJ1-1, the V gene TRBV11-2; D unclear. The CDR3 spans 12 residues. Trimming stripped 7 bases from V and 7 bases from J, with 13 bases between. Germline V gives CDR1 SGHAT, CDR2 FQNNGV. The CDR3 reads CASTFGIGEAFF. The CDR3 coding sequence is TGTGCCAGCACCTTCGGTATTGGTGAAGCTTTCTTT.

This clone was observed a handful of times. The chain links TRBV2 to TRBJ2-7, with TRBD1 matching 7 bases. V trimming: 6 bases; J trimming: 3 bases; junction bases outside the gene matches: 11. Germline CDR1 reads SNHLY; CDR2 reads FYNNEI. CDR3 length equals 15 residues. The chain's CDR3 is CASRVTGVQYYEQYF. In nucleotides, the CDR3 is TGTGCCAGCAGGGTAACAGGGGTTCAGTACTACGAGCAGTACTTC.

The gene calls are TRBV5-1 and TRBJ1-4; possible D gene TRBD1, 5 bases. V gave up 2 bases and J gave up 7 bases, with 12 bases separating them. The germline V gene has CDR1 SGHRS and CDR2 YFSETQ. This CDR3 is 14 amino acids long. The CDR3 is CASSLTGGAEKLFF. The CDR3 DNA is TGCGCCAGCAGCTTAACAGGCGGGGCTGAAAAACTGTTTTTT.

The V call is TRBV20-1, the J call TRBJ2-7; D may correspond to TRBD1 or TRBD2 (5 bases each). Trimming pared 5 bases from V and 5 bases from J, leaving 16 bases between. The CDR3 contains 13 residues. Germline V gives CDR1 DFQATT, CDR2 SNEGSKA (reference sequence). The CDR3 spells CSAYQGATNEQYF. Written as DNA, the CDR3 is TGCAGTGCTTACCAGGGAGCTACGAACGAGCAGTACTTC.

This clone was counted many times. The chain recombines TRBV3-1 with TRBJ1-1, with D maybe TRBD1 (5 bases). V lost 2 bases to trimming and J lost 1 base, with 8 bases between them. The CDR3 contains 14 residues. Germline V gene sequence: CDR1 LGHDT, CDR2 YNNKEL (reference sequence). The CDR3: CASSQSTENTEAFF. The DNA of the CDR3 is TGTGCCAGCAGCCAATCGACAGAGAACACTGAAGCTTTCTTT.

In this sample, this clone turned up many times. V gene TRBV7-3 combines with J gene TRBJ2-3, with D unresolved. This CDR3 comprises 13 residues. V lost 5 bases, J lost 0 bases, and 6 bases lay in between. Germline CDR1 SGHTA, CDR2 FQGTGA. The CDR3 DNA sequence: TGTGCCAGCAGCATGGACAGCACAGATACGCAGTATTTT. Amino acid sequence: CASSMDSTDTQYF.

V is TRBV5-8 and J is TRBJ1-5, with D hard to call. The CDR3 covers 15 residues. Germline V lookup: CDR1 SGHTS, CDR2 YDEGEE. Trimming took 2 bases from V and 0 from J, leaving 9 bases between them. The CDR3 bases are TGTGCCAGCAGCTTCTCCCAGAATAGCAATCAGCCCCAGCATTTT. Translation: CASSFSQNSNQPQHF.

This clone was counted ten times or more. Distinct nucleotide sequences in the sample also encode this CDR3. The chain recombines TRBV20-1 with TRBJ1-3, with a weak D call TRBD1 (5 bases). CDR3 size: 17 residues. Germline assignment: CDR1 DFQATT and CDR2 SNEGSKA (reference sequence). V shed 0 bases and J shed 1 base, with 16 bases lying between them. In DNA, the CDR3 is TGCAGTGCTAGAGATCTTGTAGGACACTCATCTGGAAACACCATATATTTT. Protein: CSARDLVGHSSGNTIYF.

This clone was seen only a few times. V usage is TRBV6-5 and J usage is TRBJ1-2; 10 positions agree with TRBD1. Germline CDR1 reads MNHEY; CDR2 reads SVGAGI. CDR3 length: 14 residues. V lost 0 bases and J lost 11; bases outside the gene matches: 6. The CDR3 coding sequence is TGTGCCAGCAGTTACTCGCGGGACAGGGGTTTTTACACCTTC. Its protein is CASSYSRDRGFYTF.

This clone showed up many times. Here the CDR3 reads CASSIQGQDYGYTF. CDR3 bases: TGTGCCAGTAGTATCCAGGGCCAGGACTATGGCTACACCTTC. The chain uses TRBV19 and TRBJ1-2; D perhaps matches TRBD1 (5 bases). Trimming took 3 bases from V and 3 from J, leaving 11 bases between them. CDR1 and CDR2 (germline): LNHDA, SQIVND (reference sequence). The CDR3 is 14 residues long.

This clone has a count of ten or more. The CDR3, as DNA: TGCAGTGCTAGAGTAACTAGCGGGAGGGCCGTAGGAGAGACCCAGTACTTC. Protein: CSARVTSGRAVGETQYF. The chain uses TRBV20-1 and TRBJ2-5; the match to TRBD2 covers 13 bases. This CDR3 region has 17 residues. Germline V gene lookup returns CDR1 DFQATT and CDR2 SNEGSKA (reference sequence). V lost 1 base and J lost 4; bases outside the gene matches: 9.

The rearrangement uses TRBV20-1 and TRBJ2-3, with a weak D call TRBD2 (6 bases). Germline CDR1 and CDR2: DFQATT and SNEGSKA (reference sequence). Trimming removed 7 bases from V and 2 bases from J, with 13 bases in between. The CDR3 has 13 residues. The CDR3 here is CSVCGAYTDTQYF. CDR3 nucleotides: TGCAGTGTGTGCGGGGCTTACACAGATACGCAGTATTTT.

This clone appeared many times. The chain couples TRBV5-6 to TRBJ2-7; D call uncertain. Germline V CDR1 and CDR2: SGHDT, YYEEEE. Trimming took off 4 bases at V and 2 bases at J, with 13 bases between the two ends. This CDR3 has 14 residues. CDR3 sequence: CASSPPTRTYEQYF. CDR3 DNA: TGTGCCAGCAGCCCCCCAACACGTACCTACGAGCAGTACTTC. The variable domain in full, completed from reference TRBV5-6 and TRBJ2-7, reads DAGVTQSPTHLIKTRGQQVTLRCSPKSGHDTVSWYQQALGQGPQFIFQYYEEEERQRGNFPDRFSGHQFPNYSSELNVNALLLGDSALYLCASSPPTRTYEQYFGPGTRLTVT.

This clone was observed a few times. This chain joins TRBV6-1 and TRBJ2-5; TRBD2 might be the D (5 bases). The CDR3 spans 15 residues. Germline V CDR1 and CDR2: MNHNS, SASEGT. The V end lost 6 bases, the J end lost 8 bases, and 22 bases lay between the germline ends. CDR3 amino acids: CASSPPGSYGDTQYF. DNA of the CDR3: TGTGCCAGCAGCCCACCGGGGTCTTACGGAGATACCCAGTACTTC.

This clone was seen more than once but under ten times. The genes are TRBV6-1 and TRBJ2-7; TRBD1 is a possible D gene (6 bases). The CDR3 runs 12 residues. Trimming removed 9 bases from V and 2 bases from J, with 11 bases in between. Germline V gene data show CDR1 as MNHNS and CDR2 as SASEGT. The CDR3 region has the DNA TGTGCCAGTGACAGGTGTGCCTACGAGCAGTACGTC. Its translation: CASDRCAYEQYV.

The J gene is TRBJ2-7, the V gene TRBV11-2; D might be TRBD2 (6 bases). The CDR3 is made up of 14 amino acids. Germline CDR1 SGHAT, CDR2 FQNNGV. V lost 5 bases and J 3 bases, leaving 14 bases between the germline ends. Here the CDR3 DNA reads TGTGCCAGCAGCGCCGCCGGGAGACTCTACGAGCAGTACTTC. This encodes CASSAAGRLYEQYF.

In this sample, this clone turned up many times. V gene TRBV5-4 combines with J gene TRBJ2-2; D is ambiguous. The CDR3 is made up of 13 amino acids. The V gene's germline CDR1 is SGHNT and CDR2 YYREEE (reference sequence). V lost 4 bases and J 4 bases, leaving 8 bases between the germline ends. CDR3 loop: CASSLDFTGELFF. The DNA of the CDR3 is TGTGCCAGCAGCCTGGATTTCACCGGGGAGCTGTTTTTT.

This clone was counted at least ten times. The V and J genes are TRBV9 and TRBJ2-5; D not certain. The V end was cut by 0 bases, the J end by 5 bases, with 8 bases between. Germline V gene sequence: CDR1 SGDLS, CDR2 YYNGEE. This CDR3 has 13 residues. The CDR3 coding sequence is TGTGCCAGCAGCGTAGTCCCCAGGGAGACCCAGTACTTC. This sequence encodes CASSVVPRETQYF.

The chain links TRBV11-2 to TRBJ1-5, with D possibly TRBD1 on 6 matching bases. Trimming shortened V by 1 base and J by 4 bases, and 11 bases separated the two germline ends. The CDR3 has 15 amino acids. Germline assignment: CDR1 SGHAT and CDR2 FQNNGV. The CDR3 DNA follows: TGTGCCAGCAGCTTAGGGCAGGGGAGTAATCAGCCCCAGCATTTT. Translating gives CASSLGQGSNQPQHF.

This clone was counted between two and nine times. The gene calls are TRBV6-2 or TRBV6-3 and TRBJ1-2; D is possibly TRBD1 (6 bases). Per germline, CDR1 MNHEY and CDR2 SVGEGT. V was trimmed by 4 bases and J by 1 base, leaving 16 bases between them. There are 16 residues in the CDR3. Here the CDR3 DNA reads TGTGCCAGCAGTTCGGAGCCAGACAGGCTTAACTATGGCTACACCTTC. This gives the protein CASSSEPDRLNYGYTF.

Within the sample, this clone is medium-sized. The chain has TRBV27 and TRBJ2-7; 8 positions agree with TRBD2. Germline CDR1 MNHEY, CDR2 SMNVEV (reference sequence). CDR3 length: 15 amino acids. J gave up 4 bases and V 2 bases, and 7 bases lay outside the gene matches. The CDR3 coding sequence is TGTGCCAGCAGTTTAGTCCTTGCTAGCGGGTACGAGCAGTACTTC. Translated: CASSLVLASGYEQYF.